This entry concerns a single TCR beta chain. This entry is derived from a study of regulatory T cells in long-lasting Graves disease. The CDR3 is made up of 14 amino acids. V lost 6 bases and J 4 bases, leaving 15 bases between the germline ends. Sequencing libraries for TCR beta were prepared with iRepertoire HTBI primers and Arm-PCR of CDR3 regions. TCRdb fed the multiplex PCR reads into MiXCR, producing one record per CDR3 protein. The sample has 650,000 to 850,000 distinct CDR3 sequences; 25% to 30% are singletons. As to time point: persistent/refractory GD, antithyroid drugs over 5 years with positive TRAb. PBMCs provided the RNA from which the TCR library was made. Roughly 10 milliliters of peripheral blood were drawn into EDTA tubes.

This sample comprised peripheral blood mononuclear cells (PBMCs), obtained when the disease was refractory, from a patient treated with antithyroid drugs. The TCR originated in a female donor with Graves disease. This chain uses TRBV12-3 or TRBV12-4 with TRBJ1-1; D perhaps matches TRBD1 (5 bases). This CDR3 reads CASRVGGLGTEAFF. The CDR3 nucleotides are TGTGCCAGCAGAGTGGGGGGTTTGGGCACTGAAGCTTTCTTT.